A selection of T cell receptor beta chains follows, all from one sample in a study of graft-versus-host responses after intestinal transplantation. Here immunoSEQ multiplex PCR was the method, and the copy in TCRdb shows in-frame clones only, minus some. The repertoire holds more than 10,000 clones, with approximately 32% as singletons. The material was alloreactive CD4+ T cells from a mixed lymphocyte reaction culture, obtained before transplantation. These receptors were collected from a human patient who was an organ donor for intestinal transplantation. Each CDR3 is given with its conserved first and last residue. The listing skips clone size in some rows; elsewhere it reads once, few, many or a size class.

CDR3	V	J	size
CASSQDPGGINYGYTF	TRBV4-1	TRBJ1-2	.
CAITASFQETQYF	TRBV10-3	TRBJ2-5	few
CASSLGQGKPQHF	TRBV5-1	TRBJ1-5	.
CSAIGQGNTEAFF	TRBV29-1	TRBJ1-1	.
CASSRKSGTGGTLSYEQYF	TRBV4-2	TRBJ2-7	.
CASIRTGRVNTEAFF	TRBV19	TRBJ1-1	few
CASSHRRGLKGDTQYF	TRBV4-2	TRBJ2-3	medium-sized
CASSRSGNYEQYF	TRBV5-1	TRBJ2-7	.
CASSQGTGSSYEQYF	TRBV4-1	TRBJ2-7	few
CASSPTSGYEQYF	TRBV5-4	TRBJ2-7	few
CASSGGGSSYNEQFF	TRBV19	TRBJ2-1	.
CASSNVQGTGDYEQYF	TRBV5-4	TRBJ2-7	.
CAISGTGTWEAFF	TRBV10-3	TRBJ1-1	medium-sized
CASSLTGGRGEQYF	TRBV7-3	TRBJ2-7	medium-sized
CASSVELRNSPLHF	TRBV9	TRBJ1-6	medium-sized
CASSPGWRVIGNQPQHF	TRBV19	TRBJ1-5	few
CASRPPRKANTGELFF	TRBV19	TRBJ2-2	medium-sized
CASSPPVGGLHF	TRBV5-4	TRBJ1-6	.
CASSADRGLAFF	TRBV18	TRBJ1-1	.
CASQQGGGNQPQHF	TRBV28	TRBJ1-5	.
CASSTTLAGNTGELFF	TRBV7-2	TRBJ2-2	few
CASSWGTGPQPQHF	TRBV7-2	TRBJ1-5	.
CASSLAWREQYF	TRBV5-8	TRBJ2-7	medium-sized
CASSWGQRFNSPLHF	TRBV6-5	TRBJ1-6	few
CASSLELLAGTTDTQYF	TRBV7-2	TRBJ2-3	.
CASVTANTIYF	TRBV6-6	TRBJ1-3	few
CASSFPRQGGGELFF	TRBV7-9	TRBJ2-2	few
CARSPGYF	TRBV5-3	TRBJ2-3	medium-sized
CASTGTGWNTGELFF	TRBV4-1	TRBJ2-2	.
CASSRTAPSTDTQYF	TRBV5-1	TRBJ2-3	.
CASSSRSTPRSNKETQYF	TRBV28	TRBJ2-5	.
CASSLAVGSSGNTIYF	TRBV5-1	TRBJ1-3	medium-sized
CASSYSFYGYTF	TRBV6-6	TRBJ1-2	.
CASSWIAGGTDTQYF	TRBV5-1	TRBJ2-3	few
CASSLDTYEQYF	TRBV7-2	TRBJ2-7	.
CASQMTGAAGEQYF	TRBV6-6	TRBJ2-7	medium-sized
CASSIPRWGGERNEQFF	TRBV19	TRBJ2-1	few
CASSRQGSYGYTF	TRBV27	TRBJ1-2	.
CAWRHAGGSYEQYF	TRBV30	TRBJ2-7	once
CASSQGVSEAFF	TRBV6-1	TRBJ1-1	few
CASSLDRGQGSDTQYF	TRBV7-9	TRBJ2-3	.
CASSLAQGTGELFF	TRBV7-2	TRBJ2-2	.